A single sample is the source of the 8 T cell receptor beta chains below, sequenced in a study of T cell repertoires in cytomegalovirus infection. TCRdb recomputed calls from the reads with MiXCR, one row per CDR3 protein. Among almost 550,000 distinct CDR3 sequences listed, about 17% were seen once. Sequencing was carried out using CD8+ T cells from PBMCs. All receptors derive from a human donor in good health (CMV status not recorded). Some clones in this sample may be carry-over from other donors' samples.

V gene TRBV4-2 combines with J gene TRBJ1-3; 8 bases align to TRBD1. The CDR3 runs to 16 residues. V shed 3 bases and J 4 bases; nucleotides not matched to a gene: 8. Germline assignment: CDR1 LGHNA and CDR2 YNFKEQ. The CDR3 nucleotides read TGTGCCAGCAGCCACTCCATCGGGGACAGGGGAAACACCATATATTTT. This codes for CASSHSIGDRGNTIYF.

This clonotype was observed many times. The CDR3: CASSQSGSGYNEQFF. DNA for the CDR3: TGCGCCAGCAGCCAGAGCGGTTCAGGATACAATGAGCAGTTCTTC. The V and J genes are TRBV4-1 and TRBJ2-1; TRBD2 might be the D (5 bases). This CDR3 is built from 15 residues. The V gene's germline CDR1 is MGHRA and CDR2 YSYEKL. V was cut by 3 bases and J by 4 bases, with 13 bases left in between.

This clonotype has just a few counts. The CDR3, as DNA: TGTGCCAGCAGCCAACACTTTGGGAGGGAGGACTACGAGCAGTACTTC. Amino acids: CASSQHFGREDYEQYF. The V call is TRBV4-2, the J call TRBJ2-7; 7 nucleotides match TRBD2. Looked up from germline, CDR1 is LGHNA and CDR2 is YNFKEQ. This CDR3 region has 16 residues. The J segment lost 3 bases and the V segment lost 2 bases, leaving 10 bases of the junction unmatched.

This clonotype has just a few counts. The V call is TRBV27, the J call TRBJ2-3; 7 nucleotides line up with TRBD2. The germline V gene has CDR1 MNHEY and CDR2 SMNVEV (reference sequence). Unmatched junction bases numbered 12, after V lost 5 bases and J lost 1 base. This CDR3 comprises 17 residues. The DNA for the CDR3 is TGTGCCAGCAGTGCGCCCGGAGGACTAGTTGGCACAGATACGCAGTATTTT. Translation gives CASSAPGGLVGTDTQYF.

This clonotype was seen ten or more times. The DNA of the CDR3 is TGTGCCAGCAGAGGATCCGGGACTAGCACGCTGTCCCTCTACGAGCAGTACTTC. Its protein is CASRGSGTSTLSLYEQYF. This chain uses TRBV11-2 with TRBJ2-7, with TRBD2 matching over 9 bases. CDR3 size: 18 residues. Trimming cost V 6 bases and J 3 bases; bases outside gene matches: 18. Germline V gene lookup returns CDR1 SGHAT and CDR2 FQNNGV.

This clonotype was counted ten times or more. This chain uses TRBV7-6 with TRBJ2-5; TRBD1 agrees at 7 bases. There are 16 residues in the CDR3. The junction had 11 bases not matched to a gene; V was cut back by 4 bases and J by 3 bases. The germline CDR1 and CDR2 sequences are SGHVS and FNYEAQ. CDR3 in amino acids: CASSSGQEHPKETQYF. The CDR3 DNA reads TGTGCCAGCAGCTCCGGACAGGAACACCCCAAAGAGACCCAGTACTTC.

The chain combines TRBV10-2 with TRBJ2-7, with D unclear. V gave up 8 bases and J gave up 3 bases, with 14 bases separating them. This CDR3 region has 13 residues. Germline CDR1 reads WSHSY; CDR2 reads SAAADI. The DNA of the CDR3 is TGCGCCAGCCATGAGTCGGGCCGCTACGAGCAGTACTTC. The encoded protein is CASHESGRYEQYF.

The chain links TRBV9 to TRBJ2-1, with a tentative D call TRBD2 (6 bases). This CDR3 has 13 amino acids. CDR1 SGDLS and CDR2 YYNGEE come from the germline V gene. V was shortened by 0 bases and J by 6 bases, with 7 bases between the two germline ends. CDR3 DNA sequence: TGTGCCAGCAGCGTAGACGGGGGCAATGAGCAGTTCTTC. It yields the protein CASSVDGGNEQFF.